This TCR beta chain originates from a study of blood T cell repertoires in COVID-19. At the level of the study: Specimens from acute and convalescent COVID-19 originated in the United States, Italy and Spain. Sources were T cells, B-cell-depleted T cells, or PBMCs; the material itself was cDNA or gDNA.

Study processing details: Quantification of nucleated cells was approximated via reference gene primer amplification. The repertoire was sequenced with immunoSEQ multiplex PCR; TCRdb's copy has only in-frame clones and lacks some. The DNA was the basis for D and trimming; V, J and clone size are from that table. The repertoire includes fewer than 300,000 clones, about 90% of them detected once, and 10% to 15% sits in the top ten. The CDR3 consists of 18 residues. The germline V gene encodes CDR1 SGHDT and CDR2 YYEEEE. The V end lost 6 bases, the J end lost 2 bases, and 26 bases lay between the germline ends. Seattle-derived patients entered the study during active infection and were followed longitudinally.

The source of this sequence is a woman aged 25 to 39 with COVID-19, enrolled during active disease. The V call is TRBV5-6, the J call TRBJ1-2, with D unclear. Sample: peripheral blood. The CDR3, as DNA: TGTGCCAGCACCTCTTATCCCCCAGGTACCTACAACAACTATGGCTACACCTTC. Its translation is CASTSYPPGTYNNYGYTF.